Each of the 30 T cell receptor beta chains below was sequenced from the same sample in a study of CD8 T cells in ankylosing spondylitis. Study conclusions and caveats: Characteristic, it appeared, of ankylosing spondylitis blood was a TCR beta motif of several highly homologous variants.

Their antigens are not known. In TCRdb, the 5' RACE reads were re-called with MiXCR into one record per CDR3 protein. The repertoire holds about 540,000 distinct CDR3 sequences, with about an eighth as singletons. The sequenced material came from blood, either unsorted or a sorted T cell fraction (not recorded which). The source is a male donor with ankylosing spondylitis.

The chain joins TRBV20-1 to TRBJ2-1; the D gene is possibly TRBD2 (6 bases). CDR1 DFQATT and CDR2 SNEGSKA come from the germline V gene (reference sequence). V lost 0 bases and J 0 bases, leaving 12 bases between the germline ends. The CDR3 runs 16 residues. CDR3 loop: CSARDPLAFSYNEQFF. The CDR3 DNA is TGCAGTGCTAGAGATCCGCTAGCGTTCTCCTACAATGAGCAGTTCTTC.

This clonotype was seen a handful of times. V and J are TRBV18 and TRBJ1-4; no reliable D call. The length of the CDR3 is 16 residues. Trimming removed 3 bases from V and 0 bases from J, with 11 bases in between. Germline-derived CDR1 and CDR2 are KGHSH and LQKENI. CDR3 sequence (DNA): TGTGCCAGCTCACCGTACACCCGTGCAACTAATGAAAAACTGTTTTTT. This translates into CASSPYTRATNEKLFF.

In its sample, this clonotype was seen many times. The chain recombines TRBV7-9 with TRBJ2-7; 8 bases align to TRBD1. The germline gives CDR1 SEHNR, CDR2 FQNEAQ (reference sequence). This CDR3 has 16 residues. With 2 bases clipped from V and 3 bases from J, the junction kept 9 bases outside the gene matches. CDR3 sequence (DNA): TGTGCCAGCAGCTTAAGGGCAATGGACAGGGACTACGAGCAGTACGTC. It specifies CASSLRAMDRDYEQYV.

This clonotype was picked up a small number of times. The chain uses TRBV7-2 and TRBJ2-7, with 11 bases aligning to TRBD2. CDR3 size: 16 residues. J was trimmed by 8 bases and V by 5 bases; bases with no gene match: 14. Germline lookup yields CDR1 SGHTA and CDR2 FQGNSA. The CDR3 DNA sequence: TGTGCCAGCAGCCAAAACGCCGGGCTAGCGGGAGGAAAGCAGTACTTC. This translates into CASSQNAGLAGGKQYF.

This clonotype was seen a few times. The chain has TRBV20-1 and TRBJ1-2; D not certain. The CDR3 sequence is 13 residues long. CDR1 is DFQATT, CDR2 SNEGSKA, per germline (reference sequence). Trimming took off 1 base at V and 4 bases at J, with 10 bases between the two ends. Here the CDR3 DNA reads TGCAGTGCTAGAGTCAGTCCGGGCTATGGCTACACCTTC. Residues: CSARVSPGYGYTF.

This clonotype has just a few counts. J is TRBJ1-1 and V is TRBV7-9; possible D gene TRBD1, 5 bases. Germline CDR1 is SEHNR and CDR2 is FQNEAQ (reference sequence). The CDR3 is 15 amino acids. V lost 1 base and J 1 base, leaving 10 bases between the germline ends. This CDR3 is CASSLGSGTNTEAFF. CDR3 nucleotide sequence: TGTGCCAGCAGCTTAGGGTCAGGGACGAACACTGAAGCTTTCTTT.

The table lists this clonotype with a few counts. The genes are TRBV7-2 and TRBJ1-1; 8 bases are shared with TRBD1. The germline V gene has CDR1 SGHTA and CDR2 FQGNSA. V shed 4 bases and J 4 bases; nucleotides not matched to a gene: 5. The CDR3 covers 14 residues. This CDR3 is CASSSIQGATEAFF. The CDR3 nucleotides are TGTGCCAGCAGCTCGATCCAGGGGGCCACTGAAGCTTTCTTT. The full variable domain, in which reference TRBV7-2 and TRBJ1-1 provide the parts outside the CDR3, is GAGVSQSPSNKVTEKGKDVELRCDPISGHTALYWYRQSLGQGLEFLIYFQGNSAPDKSGLPSDRFSAERTGGSVSTLTIQRTQQEDSAVYLCASSSIQGATEAFFGQGTRLTVV.

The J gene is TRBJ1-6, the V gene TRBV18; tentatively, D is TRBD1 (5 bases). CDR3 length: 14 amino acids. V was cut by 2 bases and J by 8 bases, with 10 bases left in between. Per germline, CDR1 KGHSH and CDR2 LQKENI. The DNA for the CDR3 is TGTGCCAGCTCACCAGCAGGGATCTATTCACCCCTCCACTTT. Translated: CASSPAGIYSPLHF. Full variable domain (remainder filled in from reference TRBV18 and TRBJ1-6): NAGVMQNPRHLVRRRGQEARLRCSPMKGHSHVYWYRQLPEEGLKFMVYLQKENIIDESGMPKERFSAEFPKEGPSILRIQQVVRGDSAAYFCASSPAGIYSPLHFGNGTRLTVT.

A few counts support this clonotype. CDR3 loop: CASSYTPGQGIGETQYF. The CDR3 DNA reads TGTGCCAGCAGTTACACCCCGGGACAGGGGATAGGGGAGACCCAGTACTTC. The chain joins TRBV6-5 to TRBJ2-5; 10 positions match TRBD1. Trimming took 2 bases from V and 5 from J; bases not matched to a gene: 11. Germline V gene lookup returns CDR1 MNHEY and CDR2 SVGAGI. This CDR3 spans 17 amino acids.

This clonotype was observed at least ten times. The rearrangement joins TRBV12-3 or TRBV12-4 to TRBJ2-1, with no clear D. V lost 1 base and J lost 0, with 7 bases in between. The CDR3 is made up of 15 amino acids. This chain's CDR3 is CASSLDAGSYNEQFF. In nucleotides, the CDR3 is TGTGCCAGCAGTTTAGACGCTGGCTCCTACAATGAGCAGTTCTTC.

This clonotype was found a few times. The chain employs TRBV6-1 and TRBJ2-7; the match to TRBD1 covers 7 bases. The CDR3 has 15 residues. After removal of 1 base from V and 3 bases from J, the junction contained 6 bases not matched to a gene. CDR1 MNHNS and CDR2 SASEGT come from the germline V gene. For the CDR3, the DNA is TGTGCCAGCAGTGAAGGGACAGGAACATTCTACGAGCAGTACGTC. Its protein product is CASSEGTGTFYEQYV.

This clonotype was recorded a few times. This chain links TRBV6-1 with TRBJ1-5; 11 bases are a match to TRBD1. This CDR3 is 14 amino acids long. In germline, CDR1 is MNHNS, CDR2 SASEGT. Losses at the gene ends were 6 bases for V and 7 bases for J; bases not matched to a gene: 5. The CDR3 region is CASRERDRGQPQHF. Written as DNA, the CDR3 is TGTGCCAGCAGGGAGAGGGACAGGGGGCAGCCCCAGCATTTT.

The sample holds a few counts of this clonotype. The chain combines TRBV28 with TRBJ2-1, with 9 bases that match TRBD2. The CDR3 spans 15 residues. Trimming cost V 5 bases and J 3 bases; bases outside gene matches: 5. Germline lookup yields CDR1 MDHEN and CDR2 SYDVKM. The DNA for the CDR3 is TGTGCCAGCAGTGATACTAGCGGGCGCTACAATGAGCAGTTCTTC. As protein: CASSDTSGRYNEQFF.

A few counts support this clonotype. This chain's CDR3 is CSARVPGVNQPQHF. CDR3 DNA sequence: TGCAGTGCTAGAGTCCCGGGAGTCAATCAGCCCCAGCATTTT. J is TRBJ1-5 and V is TRBV20-1; D uncertain. Trimming pared 1 base from V and 3 bases from J, leaving 10 bases between. The germline V gene encodes CDR1 DFQATT and CDR2 SNEGSKA (reference sequence). The CDR3 is 14 amino acids.

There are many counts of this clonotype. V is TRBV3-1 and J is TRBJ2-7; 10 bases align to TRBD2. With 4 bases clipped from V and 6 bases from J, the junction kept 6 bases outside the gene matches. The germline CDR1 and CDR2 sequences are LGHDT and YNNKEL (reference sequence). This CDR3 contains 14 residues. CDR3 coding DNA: TGTGCCAGCAGCCCTCTAGCGGGAGTTGGCGAGCAGTACTTC. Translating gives CASSPLAGVGEQYF.

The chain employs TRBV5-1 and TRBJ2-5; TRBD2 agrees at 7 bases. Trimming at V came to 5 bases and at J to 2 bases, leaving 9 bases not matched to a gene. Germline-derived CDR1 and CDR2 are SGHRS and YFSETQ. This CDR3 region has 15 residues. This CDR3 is CASSRVYSGQETQYF. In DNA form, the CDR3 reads TGCGCCAGCAGTCGGGTATATAGCGGGCAAGAGACCCAGTACTTC.

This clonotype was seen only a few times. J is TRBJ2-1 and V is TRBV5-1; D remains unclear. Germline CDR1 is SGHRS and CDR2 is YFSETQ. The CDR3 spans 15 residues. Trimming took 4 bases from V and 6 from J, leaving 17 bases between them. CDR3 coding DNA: TGCGCCAGCAGCCCCCAGTCGGCCTCGATCAATGAGCAGTTCTTC. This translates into CASSPQSASINEQFF. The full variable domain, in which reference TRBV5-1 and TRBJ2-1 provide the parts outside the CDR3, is KAGVTQTPRYLIKTRGQQVTLSCSPISGHRSVSWYQQTPGQGLQFLFEYFSETQRNKGNFPGRFSGRQFSNSRSEMNVSTLELGDSALYLCASSPQSASINEQFFGPGTRLTVL.

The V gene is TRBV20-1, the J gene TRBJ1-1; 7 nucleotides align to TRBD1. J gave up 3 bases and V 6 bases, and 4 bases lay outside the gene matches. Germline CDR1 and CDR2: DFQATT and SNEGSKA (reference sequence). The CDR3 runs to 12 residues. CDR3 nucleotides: TGCAGTGCCCTCAGGGGGGACACTGAAGCTTTCTTT. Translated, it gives CSALRGDTEAFF.

The CDR3 DNA sequence: TGTGCCAGCAGCCCCTTCGGAGGGAGGGGCACCGGGGAGCTGTTTTTT. This codes for CASSPFGGRGTGELFF. This chain links TRBV12-3 or TRBV12-4 with TRBJ2-2; 7 bases are a match to TRBD2. The CDR3 loop spans 16 amino acids. With 6 bases clipped from V and 4 bases from J, the junction kept 11 bases outside the gene matches.

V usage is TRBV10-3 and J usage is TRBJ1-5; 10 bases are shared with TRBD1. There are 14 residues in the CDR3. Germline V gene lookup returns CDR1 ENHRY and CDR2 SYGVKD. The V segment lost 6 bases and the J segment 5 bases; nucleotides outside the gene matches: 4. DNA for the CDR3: TGTGCCATCAGCCGAGGGACAGGGGATCAGCCCCAGCATTTT. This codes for CAISRGTGDQPQHF.

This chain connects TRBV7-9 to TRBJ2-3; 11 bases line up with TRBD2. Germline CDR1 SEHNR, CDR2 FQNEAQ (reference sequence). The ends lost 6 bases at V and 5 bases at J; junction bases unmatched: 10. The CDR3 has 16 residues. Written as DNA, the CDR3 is TGTGCCAGCAGACCTACTAGCGGGAGAGCGGGAGATACGCAGTATTTT. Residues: CASRPTSGRAGDTQYF.

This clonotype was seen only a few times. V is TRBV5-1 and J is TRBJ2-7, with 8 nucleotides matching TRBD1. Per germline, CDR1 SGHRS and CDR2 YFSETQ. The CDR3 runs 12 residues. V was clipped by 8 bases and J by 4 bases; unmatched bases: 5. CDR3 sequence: CASGQGVYEQYF. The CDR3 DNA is TGCGCCAGTGGACAGGGAGTATACGAGCAGTACTTC.

The CDR3 DNA reads TGTGCCAGCAGCAAAGAGGGTGGGGGCAATCAGCCCCAGCATTTT. Protein: CASSKEGGGNQPQHF. The chain is built from TRBV21-1 and TRBJ1-5. TRBV21-1 represents a pseudogene. CDR3 length: 15 residues.

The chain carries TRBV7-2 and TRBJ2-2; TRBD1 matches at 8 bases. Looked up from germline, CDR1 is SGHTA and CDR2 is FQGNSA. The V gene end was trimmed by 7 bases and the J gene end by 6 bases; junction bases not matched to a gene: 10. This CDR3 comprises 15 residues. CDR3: CASTSDRDVAGELFF. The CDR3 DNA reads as TGTGCCAGCACCTCGGACAGGGATGTGGCCGGGGAGCTGTTTTTT.

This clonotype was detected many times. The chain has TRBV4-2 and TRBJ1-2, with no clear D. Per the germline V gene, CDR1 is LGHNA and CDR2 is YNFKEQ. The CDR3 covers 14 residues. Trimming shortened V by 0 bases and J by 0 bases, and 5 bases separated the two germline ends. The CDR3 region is CASSQESPNYGYTF. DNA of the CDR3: TGTGCCAGCAGCCAAGAGTCCCCTAACTATGGCTACACCTTC.

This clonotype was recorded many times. CDR3 amino acids: CASSNSIRGMEAFF. The CDR3 coding sequence is TGTGCCAGCAGTAATTCGATCAGGGGGATGGAGGCTTTCTTT. The J gene is TRBJ1-1, the V gene TRBV2, with TRBD1 matching over 7 bases. The ends lost 5 bases at V and 11 bases at J; junction bases unmatched: 14. The germline V gene has CDR1 SNHLY and CDR2 FYNNEI. The CDR3 spans 14 residues.

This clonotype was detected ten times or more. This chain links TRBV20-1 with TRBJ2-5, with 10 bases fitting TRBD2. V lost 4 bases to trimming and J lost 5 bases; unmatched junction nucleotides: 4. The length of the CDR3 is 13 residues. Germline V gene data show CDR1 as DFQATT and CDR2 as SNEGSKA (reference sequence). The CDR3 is CSATSGSLETQYF. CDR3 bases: TGCAGTGCTACTAGCGGGAGTCTTGAGACCCAGTACTTC.

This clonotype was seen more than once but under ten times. The CDR3 region has the DNA TGTGCCAGCAGCCCGGGACTAGCGGAATACGAGCAGTACGTC. Protein product: CASSPGLAEYEQYV. The V gene is TRBV3-1, the J gene TRBJ2-7, with 11 bases fitting TRBD2. The J segment lost 4 bases and the V segment lost 4 bases, leaving 3 bases of the junction unmatched. The germline V gene encodes CDR1 LGHDT and CDR2 YNNKEL (reference sequence). CDR3 size: 14 residues.

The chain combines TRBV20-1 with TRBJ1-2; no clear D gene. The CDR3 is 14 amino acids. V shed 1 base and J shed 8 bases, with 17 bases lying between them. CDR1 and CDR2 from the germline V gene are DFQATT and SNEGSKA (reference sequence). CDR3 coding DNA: TGCAGTGCTAGAGTTCGGGCGGATCATGGGGGCTACACCTTC. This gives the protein CSARVRADHGGYTF.

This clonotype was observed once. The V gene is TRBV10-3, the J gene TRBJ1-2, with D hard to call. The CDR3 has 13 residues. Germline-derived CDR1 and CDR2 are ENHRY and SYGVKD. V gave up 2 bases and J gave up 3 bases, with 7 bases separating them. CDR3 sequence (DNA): TGTGCCATCAGTGAGACACCGGACTATGGCTACACCTTC. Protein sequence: CAISETPDYGYTF.